This T cell receptor beta chain stems from a study of response to subunit inactivated influenza vaccine. The V and J ends lost 5 bases and 0 bases respectively, with 11 bases between them. The CDR3 runs to 16 residues. CDR1 is SGHTA and CDR2 is FQGNSA in the germline V gene. This clonotype showed up many times. The antigen remains undetermined. TCRdb itself ran the RT-PCR reads through MiXCR, one entry per CDR3 protein. Among about 160,000 distinct CDR3 sequences listed, approximately 11% were seen once. Study-wide findings and caveats: The authors suggested that few new T cells are recruited per seasonal influenza vaccination.

Material: non-naive T cells sorted from PBMCs, obtained more than 35 days after vaccination. The TCR originated in a man in his forties or fifties who received an inactivated influenza vaccine. The rearrangement joins TRBV7-2 to TRBJ2-6; D remains unclear. CDR3 sequence: CASSVGRYSGANVLTF. The CDR3 nucleotides read TGTGCCAGCAGCGTAGGACGGTACTCTGGGGCCAACGTCCTGACTTTC.